A few counts support the clone carrying this TCR beta chain. The antigen remains unidentified. This entry is derived from a study of T cell responses to AZD1222 COVID-19 vaccine. Study results and caveats: Unmutated variant regions reportedly attract nearly half of all spike-specific TCRs. The sample set comprised mostly white British donors with more females, and clonal diversity was possibly underestimated.

The repertoire was sequenced with immunoSEQ multiplex PCR; TCRdb's copy has only in-frame clones and lacks some. The data show 160,000 or so clones, 75% to 90% seen once. The CDR3 runs 10 residues. Deletions cut 10 bases from V and 10 bases from J, with 11 bases between. The gene calls are TRBV23-1 and TRBJ2-1, with a weak D call TRBD1 (6 bases). TRBV23-1 is an ORF, with its function uncertain. The origin of this receptor is an adult who received the MenACWY meningococcal vaccine as a control. The sequences come from peripheral blood, collected 28 days after the second dose of the MenACWY control vaccine. CDR3 residues: CAMAGDEQFF. For the CDR3, the DNA is TGCGCCATGGCAGGGGACGAGCAGTTCTTC.